The present T cell receptor beta chain was sequenced within a study of blood T cell repertoires in COVID-19. The table came from immunoSEQ multiplex PCR; TCRdb's copy has only in-frame clones and leaves some out. The sample holds 150,000 to 200,000 clones, roughly 84% seen once. Losses at the gene ends were 8 bases for V and 9 bases for J; bases not matched to a gene: 15. There are 16 residues in the CDR3. Germline CDR1 and CDR2: SEHNR and FQNEAQ (reference sequence). This sequence joins TRBV7-9 and TRBJ2-1; 11 nucleotides align to TRBD2. Source material: peripheral blood. The clonotype comes from a woman of 80 years or more with acute or convalescent COVID-19. The CDR3 loop is CASSRVGTSGRGEQFF. The CDR3 region has the DNA TGTGCCAGCTCCCGGGTCGGGACTAGCGGCAGAGGTGAGCAGTTCTTC.